The T cell receptor (beta chain) described here comes from a study of shared clonotypes between healthy human individuals (TCRdb year 2020). For context, the study as a whole: A few men and two women, aged 18 to 49 years, made up the cohort. To estimate repertoire size and how much clonotype sharing occurs between individuals, the study deeply sequenced the blood TCR repertoires of about five healthy adults. For each donor, CD4 naive and CD4 memory were each run on three plates, CD8 naive on two plates, and CD8 memory on one plate. Leukapheresis yielded between about 0.9 and 8.9 billion PBMCs per donor. Different laboratories and diverse techniques were used to prepare libraries and sequence TCR repertoires, to increase sequencing depth and limit assay-specific biases. Overall results and qualifications from the work: Even with the large sequencing depth, rarefaction of the sorted-subset datasets indicated that sequencing was incomplete. Based on pairwise subsampling, the degree of clonotype sharing among donors was expected to be affected by sequencing depth. When a few donors were compared, the shared fraction of clonotypes was about 5.4% for naive CD4, around 4% for naive CD8, 2% to 2.5% for memory CD4, and less than 0.5% for memory CD8. Because the study included only a small number of donors, the genetic and exposure-history diversity represented was limited. Clonotypes shared by all four sorted-subset donors showed higher generation probabilities than non-shared clonotypes. Only blood was sampled, and tissue TCR repertoires likely differ from those in blood. Naive subsets generally had larger estimated clonotype richness than memory subsets did.

Donors were healthy HIV-negative adults with no recently reported acute infections or vaccinations. All donors were Caucasian adults living in Nashville, Tennessee, USA. CD4+ T cells were enriched by magnetic negative selection, after which naive cells were positively selected on CD45RA and the negative fraction was taken as the memory subset. Blood was collected by leukapheresis, and PBMCs were isolated by Ficoll-Histopaque density gradient centrifugation and then cryopreserved in liquid nitrogen vapor phase. Analytical flow cytometry was used to check the purity and quantity of every magnetically sorted T cell population. From each sorted fraction, genomic DNA was isolated and quantified by UV absorbance on a Nanodrop 2000c. The germline V gene gives CDR1 as SGHDT and CDR2 as YYEEEE. Trimming leaves V shorter by 2 bases and J shorter by 8 bases, with the junction holding 17 bases beyond the gene matches. The CDR3 measures 18 amino acids from cysteine to phenylalanine. Kept here is only the CDR3 DNA, which spans 54 bases and is read in frame from base 1.

This clone was detected once. Its antigen remains undetermined. Base qualities are not provided; no much larger clone lies one nucleotide away. Using the deep immunoSEQ assay, multiplex PCR amplified TCR CDR3 regions from genomic DNA. Genomic DNA extracted from each cell subset was distributed evenly over all wells of several immunoSEQ 96-well plates, and each plate served as one replicate. For sorted subsets, each replicate PCR was loaded with approximately 200 ng genomic DNA, equivalent to some 27,000 T cell genomes. The purified libraries were quantified using a Qubit 3.0 fluorometer, sized with a Bioanalyzer 2100, and then quantified again using the KAPA Library Quantification kit. Each immunoSEQ 96-well plate was sequenced on its own single-read 150-cycle Illumina NextSeq 550 flow cell. As for the original processing: Because the immunoSEQ output held only junctional sequences and lacked quality scores, the filtering could not match the filtering applied to full-length reads. Sequences were annotated with PyIR, a Python wrapper for IgBLAST v1.9, using IMGT germline references to assign V/J genes and CDR3. Reads were filtered out if the reads had weak V/J assignments (E-value above 1e-6), no CDR3, stop codons, out-of-frame junctions, or ambiguous translated residues. V3J clonotypes were defined by identical inferred V gene, J gene, and CDR3 amino acid sequence. To compute the percentage overlap between repertoires, the number of shared unique clonotypes was divided by the size of the smaller repertoire. Richness of each repertoire was evaluated using RTK rarefaction, the Chao1 estimator, and Recon v2.1 estimates of unobserved clonotypes. OLGA was used to compute generation probabilities for all TCRbeta clonotypes that the gDNA method yielded from several donors. TCRdb mirrors the immuneACCESS table, restricted to in-frame sequences. Some clones are absent from its copies; in checked studies, under half trace to an unresolved V gene, and the reason for the others is unknown. D and trimming come from the DNA, and the V and J calls and clone size come from that table. The sample yields 2 million to 2.5 million clones; almost 96% were counted once. Around 0.13% of the sample is in the top ten clones.

Sequenced material: naive CD4+ T cells sorted from blood. Sample cell subset or site, as interpreted from the label and publication: CD45RA+ positively selected. The sequence came from a man aged 18 to 30 in good health. This receptor chain uses TRBV5-6 and TRBJ1-4; 8 central nucleotides agree with TRBD1. CDR3 protein: CASSFWGTGSPSGEKLFF. The sequenced DNA is TGTGCCAGCAGCTTTTGGGGGACAGGAAGTCCGAGTGGGGAAAAACTGTTTTTT.